This T cell receptor beta chain was obtained from a study of Graves' ophthalmopathy and Graves' hyperthyroidism. RNA transcripts were the source from which TCR beta CDR3 regions were amplified. RT-PCR with HTBI primers came first, then second-round multiplex PCR. MiXCR was run by TCRdb on the multiplex PCR reads, yielding one entry per CDR3 protein. The top ten hold more than 3% of the sample, which has hundreds of thousands of distinct CDR3 sequences, just over 40% seen once. Turning to this clonotype: This clone may be a read error of a much larger clone one base away.

The CDR3 spans 17 residues. In germline, CDR1 is ENHRY, CDR2 SYGVKD. The ends were cut back, 3 bases at V and 0 bases at J, with 12 bases in the middle. This chain connects TRBV10-3 to TRBJ2-6; D is perhaps TRBD2 (6 bases). This sequence originates from an adult man with Graves' ophthalmopathy. Sequencing was carried out using peripheral blood. CDR3 DNA: TGTGCCATCAGTGACGGGGACTCTAGCTCTGGGGCCAACGTCCTGACTTTC. Encoded protein: CAISDGDSSSGANVLTF.